The present entry profiles one T cell receptor (beta chain) with its context. Its antigen is unidentified. Using a J-beta primer mix together with a sample-barcoded 5' primer, a second PCR was run for roughly 6 to 11 cycles. TCRdb used MiXCR to reprocess the 5' RACE reads, holding one entry per CDR3 protein. The table lists approximately 1.5 million distinct CDR3 sequences, around 36% of them singletons. V shed 4 bases, J shed 5 bases, and the junction held 28 bases outside the gene matches. The CDR3 is 23 residues long. CDR1 and CDR2 from the germline V gene are MGHRA and YSYEKL. The data derive from a study of blood T cells in healthy people across ages. As for the study in general: Per every two T cells, about one barcoded beta molecule was captured by template switching. Findings and limits, study-wide: Researchers said unsorted PBMCs prevented a conclusive naive versus antigen-experienced comparison. Per million T cells, TCR beta diversity dropped about linearly as age rose.

The rearrangement uses TRBV4-1 and TRBJ2-1, with 11 nucleotides matching TRBD2. The sequencing sample was made of blood. This sequence was found in a young woman in good health. The DNA of the CDR3 is TGCGCCAGCAGCCGGACGAGCCTTGTAGGGACTAGCGGAGTTGGGGTTTTTAACAATGAGCAGTTCTTC. Protein product: CASSRTSLVGTSGVGVFNNEQFF.